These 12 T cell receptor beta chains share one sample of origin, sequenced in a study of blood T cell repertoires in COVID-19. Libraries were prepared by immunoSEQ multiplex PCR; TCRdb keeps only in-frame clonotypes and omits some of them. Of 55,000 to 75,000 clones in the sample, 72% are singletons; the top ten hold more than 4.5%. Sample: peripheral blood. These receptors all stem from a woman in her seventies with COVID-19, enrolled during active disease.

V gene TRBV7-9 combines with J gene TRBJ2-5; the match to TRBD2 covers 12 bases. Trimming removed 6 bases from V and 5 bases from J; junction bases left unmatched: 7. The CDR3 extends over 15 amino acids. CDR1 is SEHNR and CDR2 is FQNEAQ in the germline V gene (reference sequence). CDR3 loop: CASSRRTSGIETQYF. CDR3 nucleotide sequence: TGTGCCAGCAGTCGTCGGACTAGCGGGATCGAGACCCAGTACTTC.

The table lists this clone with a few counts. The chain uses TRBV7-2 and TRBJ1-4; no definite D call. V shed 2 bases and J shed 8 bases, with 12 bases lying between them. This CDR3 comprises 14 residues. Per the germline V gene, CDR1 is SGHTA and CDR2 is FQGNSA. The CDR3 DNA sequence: TGTGCCAGCAGCTTAAGAGGGCGCGACGAAAAACTGTTTTTT. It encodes CASSLRGRDEKLFF.

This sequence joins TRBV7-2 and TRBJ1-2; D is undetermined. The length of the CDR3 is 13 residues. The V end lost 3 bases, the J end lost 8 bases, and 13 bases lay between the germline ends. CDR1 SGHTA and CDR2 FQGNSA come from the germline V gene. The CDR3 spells CASSFGSQEGYTF. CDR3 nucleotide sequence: TGTGCCAGCAGCTTTGGCTCTCAGGAAGGCTACACCTTC.

CDR3 sequence reads: CASRPWTGNYGYTF. DNA of the CDR3: TGTGCCAGCAGACCTTGGACAGGAAACTATGGCTACACCTTC. The chain is built from TRBV28 and TRBJ1-2, with 7 nucleotides matching TRBD1. This CDR3 is 14 amino acids long. V lost 6 bases and J lost 2; bases outside the gene matches: 6. From germline, CDR1 is MDHEN and CDR2 SYDVKM.

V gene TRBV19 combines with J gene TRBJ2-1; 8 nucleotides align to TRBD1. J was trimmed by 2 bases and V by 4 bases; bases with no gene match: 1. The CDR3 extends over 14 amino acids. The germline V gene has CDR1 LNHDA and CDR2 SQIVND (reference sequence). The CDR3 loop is CASSTGQAYNEQFF. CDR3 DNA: TGTGCCAGTAGTACGGGACAGGCCTACAATGAGCAGTTCTTC.

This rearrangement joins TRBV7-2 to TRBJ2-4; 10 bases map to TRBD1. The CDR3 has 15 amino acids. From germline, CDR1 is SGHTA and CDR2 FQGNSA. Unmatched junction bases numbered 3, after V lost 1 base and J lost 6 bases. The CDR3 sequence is CASSLGGQGGNIQYF. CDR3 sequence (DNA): TGTGCCAGCAGCTTAGGAGGACAGGGGGGAAACATTCAGTACTTC.

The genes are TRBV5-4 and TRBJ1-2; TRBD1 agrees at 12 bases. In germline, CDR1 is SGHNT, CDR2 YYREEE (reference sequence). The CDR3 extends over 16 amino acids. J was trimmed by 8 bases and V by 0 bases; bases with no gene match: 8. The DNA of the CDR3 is TGTGCCAGCAGCTTGGCCGGGACAGGGGGCGCGAAGGGCTACACCTTC. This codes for CASSLAGTGGAKGYTF.

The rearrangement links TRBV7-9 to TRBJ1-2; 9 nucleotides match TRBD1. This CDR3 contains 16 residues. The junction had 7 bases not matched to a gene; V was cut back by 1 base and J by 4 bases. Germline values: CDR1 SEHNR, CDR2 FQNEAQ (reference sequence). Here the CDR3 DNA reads TGTGCCAGCAGCTTAGAGGGCACGACAGGGGGCTATGGCTACACCTTC. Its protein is CASSLEGTTGGYGYTF.

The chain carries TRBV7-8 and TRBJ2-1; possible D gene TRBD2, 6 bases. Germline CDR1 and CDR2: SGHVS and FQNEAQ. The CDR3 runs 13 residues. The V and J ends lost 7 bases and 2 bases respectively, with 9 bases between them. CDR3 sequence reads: CASTPGAYNEQFF. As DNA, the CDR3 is TGTGCCAGCACCCCGGGAGCCTACAATGAGCAGTTCTTC.

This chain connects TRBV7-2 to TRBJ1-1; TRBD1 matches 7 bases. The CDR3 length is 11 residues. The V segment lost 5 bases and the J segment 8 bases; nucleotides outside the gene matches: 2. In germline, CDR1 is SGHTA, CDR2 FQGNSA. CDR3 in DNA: TGTGCCAGCAGCCCGACAGGGGAAGCTTTCTTT. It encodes CASSPTGEAFF.

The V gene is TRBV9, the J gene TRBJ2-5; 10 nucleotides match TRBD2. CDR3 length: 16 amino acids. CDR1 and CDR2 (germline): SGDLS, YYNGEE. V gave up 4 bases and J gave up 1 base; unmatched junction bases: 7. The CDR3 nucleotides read TGTGCCAGCAGCCAAGGTCCTAGCGGGGGCCAAGAGACCCAGTACTTC. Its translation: CASSQGPSGGQETQYF.

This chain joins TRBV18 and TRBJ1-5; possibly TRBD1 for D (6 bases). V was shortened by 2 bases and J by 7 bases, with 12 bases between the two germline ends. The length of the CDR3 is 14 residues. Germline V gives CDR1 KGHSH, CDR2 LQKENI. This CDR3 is CASSPVTGRQPQHF. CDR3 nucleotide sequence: TGTGCCAGCTCACCAGTGACAGGTCGGCAGCCCCAGCATTTT.